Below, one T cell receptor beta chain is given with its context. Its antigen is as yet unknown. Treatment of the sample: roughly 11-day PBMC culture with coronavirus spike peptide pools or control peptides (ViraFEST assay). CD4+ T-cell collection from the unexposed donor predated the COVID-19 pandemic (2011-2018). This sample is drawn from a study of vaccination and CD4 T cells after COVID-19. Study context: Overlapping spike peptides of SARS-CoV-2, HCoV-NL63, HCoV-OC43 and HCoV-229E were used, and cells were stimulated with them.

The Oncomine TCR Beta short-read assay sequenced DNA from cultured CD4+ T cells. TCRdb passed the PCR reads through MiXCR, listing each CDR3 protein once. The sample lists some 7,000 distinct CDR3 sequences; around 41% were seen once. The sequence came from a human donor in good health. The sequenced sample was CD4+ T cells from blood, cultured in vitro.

CDR3 in amino acids: CASSLDRGRAYF. CDR3 nucleotides: TGTGCCAGCAGCTTAGATCGGGGAAGAGCGTACTTC. The chain combines TRBV11-2 with TRBJ2-7, with a weak D call TRBD2 (5 bases). V lost 0 bases and J lost 12, with 12 bases in between. Per germline, CDR1 SGHAT and CDR2 FQNNGV. The CDR3 length is 12 residues. The whole variable domain, filled in from reference TRBV11-2 and TRBJ2-7, reads EAGVAQSPRYKIIEKRQSVAFWCNPISGHATLYWYQQILGQGPKLLIQFQNNGVVDDSQLPKDRFSAERLKGVDSTLKIQPAKLEDSAVYLCASSLDRGRAYFGPGTRLTVT.